The entry below gives a single TCR beta chain sequence along with its context. Clones were sequenced by immunoSEQ multiplex PCR, and TCRdb holds only the in-frame ones, with some missing. Among roughly 130,000 clones listed, 80% to 95% were seen once. This specimen belongs to a study of control samples from healthy donors and cancer patients. Germline V gene lookup returns CDR1 MNHEY and CDR2 SMNVEV (reference sequence). CDR3 size: 16 residues. V shed 6 bases and J 6 bases; nucleotides not matched to a gene: 14. The chain employs TRBV27 and TRBJ1-5; 7 bases line up with TRBD1. The source material was blood. The receptor was isolated from a man aged 30-40 years in good health. The CDR3 DNA sequence: TGTGCCAGCAGGCCTGTGACAGGGAAGGGAGGTCAGCCCCAGCATTTT. It translates to CASRPVTGKGGQPQHF.